These 6 T cell receptor beta chains were all obtained from the same sample, sequenced in a study of blood T cell repertoires in COVID-19. TCRdb's table, derived via immunoSEQ multiplex PCR, lists solely in-frame clones and lacks some. The table has 100,000 to 150,000 clones, around 82% seen once; the top ten hold roughly 17%. The sample was peripheral blood. All receptors come from a man younger than 40 with COVID-19, enrolled during active disease.

The CDR3 here is CSAEGHYNEQFF. CDR3 DNA sequence: TGCAGCGCCGAAGGACACTACAATGAGCAGTTCTTC. The V call is TRBV29-1, the J call TRBJ2-1; TRBD1 might be the D (5 bases). V was trimmed by 7 bases and J by 3 bases, leaving 10 bases between them. The CDR3 extends over 12 amino acids. CDR1 is SQVTM and CDR2 is ANQGSEA in the germline V gene.

This chain uses TRBV28 with TRBJ2-7; TRBD1 agrees at 8 bases. The CDR3 runs to 15 residues. V lost 4 bases, J lost 3 bases, and 8 bases stayed unmatched. Germline CDR1 and CDR2: MDHEN and SYDVKM. CDR3: CASSSSGGQNYEQYF. The CDR3 nucleotides read TGTGCCAGCAGTTCCTCAGGGGGCCAAAACTACGAGCAGTACTTC.

V usage is TRBV24-1 and J usage is TRBJ2-1; possibly TRBD2 for D (5 bases). V was pared by 4 bases and J by 0 bases, with 9 bases between. The CDR3 totals 15 residues. Germline V gene lookup returns CDR1 KGHDR and CDR2 SFDVKD. This CDR3 is CATSESGRSYNEQFF. For the CDR3, the DNA is TGTGCCACCAGTGAGAGCGGCCGCTCCTACAATGAGCAGTTCTTC.

The genes are TRBV27 and TRBJ2-7; 11 bases match TRBD2. The CDR3 covers 15 residues. CDR1 and CDR2 (germline): MNHEY, SMNVEV (reference sequence). V lost 5 bases, J lost 4 bases, and 7 bases stayed unmatched. The CDR3 DNA follows: TGTGCCAGCAGTCGCCGGGGACTAGCGGTATACGAGCAGTACTTC. It encodes CASSRRGLAVYEQYF.

V and J are TRBV28 and TRBJ1-1; D gene unclear. The CDR3 sequence is 14 residues long. V lost 6 bases and J lost 1, with 12 bases in between. Germline values: CDR1 MDHEN, CDR2 SYDVKM. Written as DNA, the CDR3 is TGTGCCAGCAGCCGCCACATCCCGAACACTGAAGCTTTCTTT. As protein: CASSRHIPNTEAFF.

The J gene is TRBJ1-6, the V gene TRBV7-6; TRBD1 matches 7 bases. After removal of 1 base from V and 7 bases from J, the junction contained 7 bases not matched to a gene. This CDR3 comprises 16 residues. From germline, CDR1 is SGHVS and CDR2 FNYEAQ. CDR3 in amino acids: CASSLEWAGGNSPLHF. CDR3 DNA: TGTGCCAGCAGCTTAGAATGGGCAGGGGGAAATTCACCCCTCCACTTT.